This passage covers 7 T cell receptor beta chains from one sample sequenced in a study of control samples from healthy donors and cancer patients (TCRdb year 2020). Library preparation employed the immunoSEQ multiplex PCR assay. Drawn from immuneACCESS, this table holds only the in-frame rearrangements with V and J called that TCRdb kept. Clones are partly lost; checked studies trace under half to an unresolved V gene and leave the rest unexplained. Counted in this sample were 100,000 to 150,000 clones; under 95% of them appeared once. The ten largest clones take up around 8.9% of the sample. Sequencing input: blood. These TCRs come from a man between 18 and 29 years old in good health.

The genes are TRBV5-5 and TRBJ2-3; TRBD2 is a possible D gene (5 bases). The CDR3 contains 15 residues. Germline V gene data show CDR1 as SGHKS and CDR2 as YYEKEE (reference sequence). The V gene lost 2 bases and the J gene lost 3 bases, with 13 bases spanning the gap. CDR3 amino acids: CASSLAGKRTDTQYF. The CDR3 coding sequence is TGTGCCAGCAGCTTAGCCGGGAAGAGGACAGATACGCAGTATTTT.

As to this clone: Other nucleotide sequences in the sample specify the same CDR3. V and J are TRBV7-9 and TRBJ2-1; D is ambiguous. The CDR3 extends over 14 amino acids. Per the germline V gene, CDR1 is SEHNR and CDR2 is FQNEAQ (reference sequence). V lost 0 bases to trimming and J lost 2 bases, with 5 bases between them. The CDR3: CASSLAGTYNEQFF. DNA of the CDR3: TGTGCCAGCAGCTTAGCGGGAACCTACAATGAGCAGTTCTTC.

The J gene is TRBJ2-1, the V gene TRBV12-3 or TRBV12-4, with TRBD1 matching 7 bases. J gave up 5 bases and V 5 bases, and 3 bases lay outside the gene matches. The length of the CDR3 is 13 residues. DNA for the CDR3: TGTGCCAGCAGTATGGGACAGCACAATGAGCAGTTCTTC. This encodes CASSMGQHNEQFF.

The rearrangement joins TRBV6-1 to TRBJ1-1; D is undetermined. This CDR3 has 15 residues. Trimming removed 3 bases at V and 0 bases at J, with 11 bases between. Germline V gives CDR1 MNHNS, CDR2 SASEGT. The CDR3 loop reads CASSEGPLMNTEAFF. CDR3 nucleotide sequence: TGTGCCAGCAGTGAGGGCCCGCTCATGAACACTGAAGCTTTCTTT.

The chain joins TRBV6-5 to TRBJ2-5; 9 nucleotides align to TRBD2. The germline gives CDR1 MNHEY, CDR2 SVGAGI. The V segment lost 7 bases and the J segment 4 bases; nucleotides outside the gene matches: 10. This CDR3 is built from 15 residues. The CDR3 DNA sequence: TGTGCCAGCATTATTGCGGGGGGGCTACCAGAGACCCAGTACTTC. Translation gives CASIIAGGLPETQYF.

The rearrangement links TRBV7-2 to TRBJ2-7, with 8 bases matching TRBD2. The V gene's germline CDR1 is SGHTA and CDR2 FQGNSA. V was clipped by 4 bases and J by 0 bases; unmatched bases: 2. The CDR3 spans 14 residues. CDR3 protein: CASSSTSGSYEQYF. Here the CDR3 DNA reads TGTGCCAGCAGCTCCACTAGCGGCTCCTACGAGCAGTACTTC.

This chain connects TRBV11-2 to TRBJ1-6; D may be TRBD1 (5 bases). The V gene's germline CDR1 is SGHAT and CDR2 FQNNGV. The CDR3 is 14 amino acids. Trimming pared 4 bases from V and 9 bases from J, leaving 13 bases between. CDR3: CASSSRDLSSPLHF. CDR3 sequence (DNA): TGTGCCAGCAGCTCCAGGGACCTGTCTTCACCCCTCCACTTT. The full variable domain, in which reference TRBV11-2 and TRBJ1-6 provide the parts outside the CDR3, is EAGVAQSPRYKIIEKRQSVAFWCNPISGHATLYWYQQILGQGPKLLIQFQNNGVVDDSQLPKDRFSAERLKGVDSTLKIQPAKLEDSAVYLCASSSRDLSSPLHFGNGTRLTVT.